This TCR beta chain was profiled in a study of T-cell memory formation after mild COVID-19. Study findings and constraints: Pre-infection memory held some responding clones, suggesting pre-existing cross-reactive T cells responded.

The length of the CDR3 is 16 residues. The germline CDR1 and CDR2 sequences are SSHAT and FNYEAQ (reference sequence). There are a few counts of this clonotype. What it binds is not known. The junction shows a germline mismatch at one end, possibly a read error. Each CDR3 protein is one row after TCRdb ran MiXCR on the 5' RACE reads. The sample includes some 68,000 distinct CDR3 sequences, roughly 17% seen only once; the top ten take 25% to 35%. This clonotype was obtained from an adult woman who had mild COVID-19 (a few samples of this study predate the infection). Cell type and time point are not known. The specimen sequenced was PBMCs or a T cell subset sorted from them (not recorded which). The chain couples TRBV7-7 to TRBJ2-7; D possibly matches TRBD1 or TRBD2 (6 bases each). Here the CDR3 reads CASSLGQTGRTYEQYF. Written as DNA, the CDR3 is TGTGCTAGCAGCTTAGGGCAAACAGGGAGGACCTACGAGCAGTACTTC.